This T cell receptor (beta chain) is drawn from a study of T cell repertoires in cytomegalovirus infection. The wider study: A matching HLA type, together with CMV infection, was signaled by public TCR beta signatures.

Between the trimmed V and J ends, which lost 3 bases and 7 bases, there was a span of 10 bases. CDR3 size: 12 residues. The germline CDR1 and CDR2 sequences are SGHTA and FQGNSA. General study points: The study identified carriers of CMV plus the relevant HLA from cumulative public TCR beta family frequency. HLA-C-restricted CMV clonotypes gave the most frequent clonotype in two of eight donors.

Each CDR3 protein gets one entry after TCRdb re-called the reads with MiXCR. The profile shows approximately 140,000 distinct CDR3 sequences, 6.5% of them singletons. Many counts were recorded for this clonotype. As yet, its antigen is unknown. The clonotype was recovered from a human donor in good health (CMV status not recorded). Some clones in this sample may be carry-over from other donors' samples. Sequenced input: PBMCs. The chain joins TRBV7-2 to TRBJ2-7; no clear D gene. CDR3 nucleotides: TGTGCCAGCAGCTTCGATCTGGGGGAGCAGTACTTC. It is translated as CASSFDLGEQYF.